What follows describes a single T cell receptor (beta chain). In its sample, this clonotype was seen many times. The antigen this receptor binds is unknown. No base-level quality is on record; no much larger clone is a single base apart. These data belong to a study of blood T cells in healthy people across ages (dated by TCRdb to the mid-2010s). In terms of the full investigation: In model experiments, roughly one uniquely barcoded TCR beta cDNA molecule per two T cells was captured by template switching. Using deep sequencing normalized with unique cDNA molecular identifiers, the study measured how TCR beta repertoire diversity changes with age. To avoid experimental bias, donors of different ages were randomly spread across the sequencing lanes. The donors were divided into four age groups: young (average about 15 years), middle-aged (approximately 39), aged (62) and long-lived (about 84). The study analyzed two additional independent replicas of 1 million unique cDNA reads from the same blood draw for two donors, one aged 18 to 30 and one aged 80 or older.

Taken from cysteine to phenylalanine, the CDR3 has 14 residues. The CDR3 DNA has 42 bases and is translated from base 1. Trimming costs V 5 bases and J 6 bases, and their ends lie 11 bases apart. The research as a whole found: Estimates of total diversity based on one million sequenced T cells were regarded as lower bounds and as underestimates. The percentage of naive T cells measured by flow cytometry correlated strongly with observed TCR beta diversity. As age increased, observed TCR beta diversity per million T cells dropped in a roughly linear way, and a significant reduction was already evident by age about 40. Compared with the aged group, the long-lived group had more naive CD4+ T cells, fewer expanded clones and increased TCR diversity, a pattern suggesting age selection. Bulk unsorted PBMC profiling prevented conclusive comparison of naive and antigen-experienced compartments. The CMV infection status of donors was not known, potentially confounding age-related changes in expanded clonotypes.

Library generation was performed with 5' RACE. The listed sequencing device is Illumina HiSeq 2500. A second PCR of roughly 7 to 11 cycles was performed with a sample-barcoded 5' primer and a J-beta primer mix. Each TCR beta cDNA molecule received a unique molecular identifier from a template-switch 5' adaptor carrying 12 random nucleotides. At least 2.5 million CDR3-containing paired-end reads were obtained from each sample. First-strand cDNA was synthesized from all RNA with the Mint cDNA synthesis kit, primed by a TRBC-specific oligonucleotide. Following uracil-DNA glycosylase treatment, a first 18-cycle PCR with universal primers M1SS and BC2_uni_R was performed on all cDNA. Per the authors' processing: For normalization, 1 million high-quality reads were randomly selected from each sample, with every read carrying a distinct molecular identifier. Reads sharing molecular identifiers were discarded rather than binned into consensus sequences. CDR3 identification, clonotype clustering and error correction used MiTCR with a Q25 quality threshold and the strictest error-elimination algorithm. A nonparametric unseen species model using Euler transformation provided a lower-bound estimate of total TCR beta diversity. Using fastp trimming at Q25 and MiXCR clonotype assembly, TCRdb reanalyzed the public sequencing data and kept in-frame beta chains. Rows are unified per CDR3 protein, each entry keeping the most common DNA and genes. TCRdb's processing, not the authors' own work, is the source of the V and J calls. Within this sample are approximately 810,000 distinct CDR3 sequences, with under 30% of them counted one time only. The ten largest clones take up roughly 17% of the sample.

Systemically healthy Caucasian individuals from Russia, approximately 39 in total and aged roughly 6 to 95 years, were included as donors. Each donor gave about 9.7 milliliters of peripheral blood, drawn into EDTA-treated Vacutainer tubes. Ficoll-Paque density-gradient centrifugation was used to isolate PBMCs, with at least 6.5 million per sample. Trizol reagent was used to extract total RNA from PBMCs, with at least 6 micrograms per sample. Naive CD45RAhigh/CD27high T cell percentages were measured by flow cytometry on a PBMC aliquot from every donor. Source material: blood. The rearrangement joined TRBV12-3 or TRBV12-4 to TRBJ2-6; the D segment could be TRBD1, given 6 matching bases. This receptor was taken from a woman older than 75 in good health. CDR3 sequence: CASSPGASANVLTF. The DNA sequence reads TGTGCCAGCAGTCCAGGGGCATCGGCCAACGTCCTGACTTTC.